The subject of this entry is one T cell receptor beta chain. The CDR3 is 17 amino acids. V trimming: 0 bases; J trimming: 5 bases; junction bases outside the gene matches: 10. The sample originates from a study of T-cell memory formation after mild COVID-19. cDNA libraries for TCR alpha and TCR beta, carrying sample barcodes and UMIs, came from 5'RACE with constant-segment primers. TCRdb used MiXCR to reprocess the 5' RACE reads, holding one entry per CDR3 protein. This table holds some 440,000 distinct CDR3 sequences, around a quarter found once. This clonotype was obtained from an adult woman who had mild COVID-19 (a few samples of this study predate the infection). Cell type and time point are not known. The chain joins TRBV23-1 to TRBJ2-5, with 9 bases identical to TRBD1. TRBV23-1 is an ORF, and what it does is uncertain. Source material: PBMCs or a T cell subset sorted from them (not recorded which). Here the CDR3 reads CASSQSWDGQGSETQYF. The CDR3 DNA reads as TGCGCCAGCAGTCAATCGTGGGACGGACAGGGGAGCGAGACCCAGTACTTC.